This TCR beta chain was obtained from a study of blood T cell repertoires in COVID-19. Generated by immunoSEQ multiplex PCR, the TCRdb table keeps only in-frame clones and is missing some. Of a few hundred thousand clones listed, 80% to 95% are singletons. The germline gives CDR1 SNHLY, CDR2 FYNNEI. This CDR3 has 15 residues. The germline V and J ends were trimmed by 0 bases and 4 bases, with 12 bases remaining between them. The source is a woman aged 25-40 years with COVID-19, enrolled during active disease. The J gene is TRBJ1-1, the V gene TRBV2, with D possibly being TRBD1 (5 bases). Sequenced: peripheral blood. The CDR3 spells CASSEAGRVGTEAFF. As DNA, the CDR3 is TGTGCCAGCAGTGAAGCAGGCAGGGTGGGCACTGAAGCTTTCTTT. The variable domain in full, with the rest retrieved from reference TRBV2 and TRBJ1-1, is EPEVTQTPSHQVTQMGQEVILRCVPISNHLYFYWYRQILGQKVEFLVSFYNNEISEKSEIFDDQFSVERPDGSNFTLKIRSTKLEDSAMYFCASSEAGRVGTEAFFGQGTRLTVV.